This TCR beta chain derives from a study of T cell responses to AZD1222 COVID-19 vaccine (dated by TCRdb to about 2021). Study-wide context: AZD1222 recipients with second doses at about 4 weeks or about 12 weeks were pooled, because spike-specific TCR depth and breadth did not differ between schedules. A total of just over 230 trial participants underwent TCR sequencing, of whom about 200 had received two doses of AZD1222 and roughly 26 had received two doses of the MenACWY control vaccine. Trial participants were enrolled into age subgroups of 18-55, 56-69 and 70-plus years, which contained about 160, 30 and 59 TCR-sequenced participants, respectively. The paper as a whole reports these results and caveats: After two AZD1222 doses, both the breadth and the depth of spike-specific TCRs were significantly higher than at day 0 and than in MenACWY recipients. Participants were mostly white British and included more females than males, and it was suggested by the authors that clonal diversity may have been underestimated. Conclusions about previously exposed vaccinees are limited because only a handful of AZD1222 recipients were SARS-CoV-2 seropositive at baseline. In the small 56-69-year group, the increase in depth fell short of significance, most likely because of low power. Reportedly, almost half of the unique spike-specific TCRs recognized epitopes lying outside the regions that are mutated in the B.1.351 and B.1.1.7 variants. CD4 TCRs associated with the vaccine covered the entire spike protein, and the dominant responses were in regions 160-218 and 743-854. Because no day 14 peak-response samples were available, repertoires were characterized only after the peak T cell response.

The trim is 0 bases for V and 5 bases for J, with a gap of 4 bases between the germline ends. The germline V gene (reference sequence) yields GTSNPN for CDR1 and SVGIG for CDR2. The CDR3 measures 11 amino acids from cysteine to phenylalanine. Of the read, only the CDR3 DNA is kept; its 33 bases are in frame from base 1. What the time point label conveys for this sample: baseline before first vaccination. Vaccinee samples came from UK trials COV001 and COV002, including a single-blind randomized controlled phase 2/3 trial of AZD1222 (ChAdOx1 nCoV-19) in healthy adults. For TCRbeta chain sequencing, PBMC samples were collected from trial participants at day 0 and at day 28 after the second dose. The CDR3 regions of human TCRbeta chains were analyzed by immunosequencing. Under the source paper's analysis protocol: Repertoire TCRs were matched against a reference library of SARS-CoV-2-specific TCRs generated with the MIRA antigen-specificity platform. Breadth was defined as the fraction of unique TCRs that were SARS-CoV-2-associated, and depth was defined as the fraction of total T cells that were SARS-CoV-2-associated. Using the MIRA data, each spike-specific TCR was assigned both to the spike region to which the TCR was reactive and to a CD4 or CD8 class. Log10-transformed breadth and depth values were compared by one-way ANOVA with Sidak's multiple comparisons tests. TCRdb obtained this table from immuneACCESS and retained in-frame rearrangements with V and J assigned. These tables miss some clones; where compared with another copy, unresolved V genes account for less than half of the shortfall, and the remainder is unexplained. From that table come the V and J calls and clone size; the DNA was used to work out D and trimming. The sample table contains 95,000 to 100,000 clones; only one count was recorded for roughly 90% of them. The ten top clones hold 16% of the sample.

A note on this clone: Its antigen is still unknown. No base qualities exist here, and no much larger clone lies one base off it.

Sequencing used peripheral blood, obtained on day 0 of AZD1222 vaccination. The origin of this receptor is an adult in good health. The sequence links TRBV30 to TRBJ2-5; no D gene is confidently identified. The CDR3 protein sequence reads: CAWSVHETQYF. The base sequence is TGTGCCTGGAGTGTACACGAGACCCAGTACTTC.